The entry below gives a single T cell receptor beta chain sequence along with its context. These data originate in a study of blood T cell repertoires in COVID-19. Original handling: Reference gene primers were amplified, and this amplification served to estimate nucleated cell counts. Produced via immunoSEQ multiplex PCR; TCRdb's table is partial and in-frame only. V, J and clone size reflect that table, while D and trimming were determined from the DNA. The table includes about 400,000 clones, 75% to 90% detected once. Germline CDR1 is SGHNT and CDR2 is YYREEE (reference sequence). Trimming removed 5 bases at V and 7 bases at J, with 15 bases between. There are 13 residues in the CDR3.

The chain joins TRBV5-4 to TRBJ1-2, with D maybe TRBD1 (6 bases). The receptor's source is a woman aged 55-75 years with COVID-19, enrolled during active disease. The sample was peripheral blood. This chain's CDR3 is CASSSDRGSGYTF. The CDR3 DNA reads TGTGCCAGCAGTTCGGACAGAGGGAGTGGCTACACCTTC.